Listed below are T cell receptor beta chains from one sample, sequenced in a study of radiation and T cells in renal cell carcinoma. The assay was immunoSEQ multiplex PCR, and TCRdb's table has in-frame clones only and misses some. This sample has 97,000 or so clones; 80% to 90% occur once, and the top ten carry approximately 7.3%. The sample in question was blood, obtained from a patient whose treatment included radiotherapy and nephrectomy. Receptors were obtained from a man aged 60 to 69 with renal cell carcinoma. Each CDR3 is given with its conserved first and last residue. D genes are given only for firm matches. Not all rows give a size; the values are once, few, many and, for expanded clones, a class.

v_gene	abundance	d_gene	j_gene	CDR3nt	CDR3aa
TRBV19	NA	NA	TRBJ1-5	TGTGCCAGTAGTATAGCCCAGGAAACTCAGCCCCAGCATTTT	CASSIAQETQPQHF
TRBV9	NA	TRBD2	TRBJ2-3	TGTGCCAGCAGCTTAACTAGCGGATCAGATACGCAGTATTTT	CASSLTSGSDTQYF
TRBV10-3	once	NA	TRBJ1-5	TGTGCCATCAGTGAGATTGAGGTCGGTCAGCCCCAGCATTTT	CAISEIEVGQPQHF
TRBV29-1	NA	NA	TRBJ1-3	TGCAGCGTTTGGACAGAGGTCGGAAACACCATATATTTT	CSVWTEVGNTIYF
TRBV27	NA	NA	TRBJ1-1	TGTGCCAGCAGTTTATCCATTTGGGGGGAAGCTTTCTTT	CASSLSIWGEAFF
TRBV5-1	NA	NA	TRBJ2-5	TGCGCCAGCAGCTTGCTCGGCAGGGCGATGGAGACCCAGTACTTC	CASSLLGRAMETQYF
TRBV7-6	NA	TRBD2	TRBJ2-3	TGTGCCAGCAGTCACGGACTAGCGGGAGCGGGGGATACGCAGTATTTT	CASSHGLAGAGDTQYF
TRBV4-1	NA	TRBD1	TRBJ1-5	TGCGCCAGCAGCCAAGATTTAGGACAGGGATCTCAGCCCCAGCATTTT	CASSQDLGQGSQPQHF
TRBV9	NA	TRBD2	TRBJ2-7	TGTGCCAGCAGCGTAGGACTAGCGGACCCATCCTACGAGCAGTACTTC	CASSVGLADPSYEQYF
TRBV28	NA	NA	TRBJ2-7	TGTGCCAGCAGTTTCAAGGGTACCCACGAGCAGTACTTC	CASSFKGTHEQYF
TRBV7-9	NA	TRBD2	TRBJ2-1	TGTGCCAGCAGCTTAGTAAGTTTCCTAGCGGGAGTCGAGCAGTTCTTC	CASSLVSFLAGVEQFF
TRBV7-9	NA	NA	TRBJ2-3	TGTGCCAGCAGCTTAAATACAGGGAGAGATACGCAGTATTTT	CASSLNTGRDTQYF
TRBV9	once	TRBD1	TRBJ2-7	TGTGCCAGCAGCCCCCGACCGGGACAGGGATTGGGGCAGTACTTC	CASSPRPGQGLGQYF
TRBV6-1	NA	TRBD2	TRBJ2-3	TGTGCCAGCACCCCGGGGGGGGGTACGCAGTATTTT	CASTPGGGTQYF
TRBV6-6	NA	NA	TRBJ2-7	TGTGCCAGCAGTAGGACCTTCTCCTACGAGCAGTACTTC	CASSRTFSYEQYF
TRBV6-6	once	TRBD1	TRBJ2-7	TGTGCCAGCAGGCCTGGACAGGGAGTCTACGAGCAGTACTTC	CASRPGQGVYEQYF
TRBV5-1	NA	NA	TRBJ2-5	TGCGCCAGCAGCCGATCGGAGCAAGAGACCCAGTACTTC	CASSRSEQETQYF
TRBV2	NA	NA	TRBJ1-2	TGTGCCAGCAGTGGGTTCAGGGGCTATGGCTACACCTTC	CASSGFRGYGYTF
TRBV5-1	once	NA	TRBJ2-3	TGCGCCAGCAGCCTCAGCACAGATACGCAGTATTTT	CASSLSTDTQYF
TRBV10-2	NA	NA	TRBJ2-7	TGCGCCAGCAACAGGGACGACTCCTACGAGCAGTACTTC	CASNRDDSYEQYF
TRBV18	NA	NA	TRBJ1-2	TGTGCCAGCTCACCACCGTCGCTCTATGGCTACACCTTC	CASSPPSLYGYTF
TRBV28	once	TRBD2	TRBJ2-2	TGTGCCAGCAGTTCCCCGGGGGGAGTCACCGGGGAGCTGTTTTTT	CASSSPGGVTGELFF
TRBV28	few	TRBD2	TRBJ2-3	TGTGCCAGCAGTTTACCAGCGGGAATCACAGATACGCAGTATTTT	CASSLPAGITDTQYF
TRBV5-6	NA	TRBD2	TRBJ2-1	TGTGCCAGCAGCTCGGAGATAGGACTAGCCAACAATGAGCAGTTCTTC	CASSSEIGLANNEQFF
TRBV21-1	NA	NA	TRBJ2-5	TGTGCCAGCAGCGCGACGGGACAGGGGATAAAGACCCAGTACTTC	CASSATGQGIKTQYF
TRBV10-2	NA	NA	TRBJ1-2	TGCGCCAGCAGTGGCGGCAGGAGGTATGGCTACACCTTC	CASSGGRRYGYTF
TRBV6-6	few	TRBD1	TRBJ1-2	TGTGCCAGCAGGCGGGACAGGGGAAATGGCTACACCTTC	CASRRDRGNGYTF